Listed here are 2 T cell receptor beta chains from one sample, sequenced in a study of T-cell memory formation after mild COVID-19. One entry per CDR3 protein results from TCRdb running MiXCR on the 5' RACE reads. The data show around 80,000 distinct CDR3 sequences, approximately 14% seen once. The sequencing sample was made of PBMCs or a T cell subset sorted from them (not recorded which). The origin of the receptors is an adult woman who had mild COVID-19 (a few samples of this study predate the infection). Cell type and time point are not known.

A word on this clonotype: A read error may account for a junction end that differs from germline. This rearrangement joins TRBV23-1 to TRBJ1-1; D unclear. TRBV23-1 is sorted into the ORF group, with uncertain function. The CDR3 length is 13 residues. CDR3: CASSPSRRTEAFF. The DNA for the CDR3 is TGTGCCAGCAGTCCATCGCGGCGAACTGAAGCTTTCTTT.

This chain links TRBV7-8 with TRBJ2-5; tentative D call: TRBD2 (6 bases). The CDR3 is made up of 15 amino acids. V was trimmed by 1 base and J by 5 bases, leaving 14 bases between them. Germline CDR1 is SGHVS and CDR2 is FQNEAQ. The CDR3 spells CASSLGFRLEETQYF. CDR3 coding DNA: TGTGCCAGCAGCTTAGGGTTTCGACTAGAGGAGACCCAGTACTTC.